The 25 T cell receptor beta chains presented below share a single source sample, sequenced in a study of shared clonotypes between healthy human individuals (dated by TCRdb to 2019 to 2021). Receptor libraries were prepared by the immunoSEQ multiplex PCR assay. TCRdb re-hosts the immuneACCESS table, in-frame sequences only. Its copies lack some clones; in the studies checked, an unresolved V gene accounts for under half of them, and the cause for the rest is not known. In this sample the table shows roughly 2.4 million clones, approximately 96% of which occur a single time. Approximately 0.13% of the sample rests with the top ten. What was sequenced was naive CD4+ T cells sorted from blood. The cell subset or site label of this sample denotes: CD45RA+ positively selected. Receptors originate from a man between 18 and 29 years old in good health.

The rearrangement links TRBV10-3 to TRBJ1-2; TRBD1 matches at 7 bases. The CDR3 has 16 residues. In germline, CDR1 is ENHRY, CDR2 SYGVKD. V gave up 1 base and J gave up 3 bases; unmatched junction bases: 8. The CDR3 loop is CAISELLTQGDYGYTF. CDR3 DNA sequence: TGTGCCATCAGTGAGTTGTTGACGCAGGGGGACTATGGCTACACCTTC.

V usage is TRBV5-6 and J usage is TRBJ1-6; D remains ambiguous. V was trimmed by 0 bases and J by 8 bases, leaving 12 bases between them. The CDR3 is 15 residues long. Germline V gene sequence: CDR1 SGHDT, CDR2 YYEEEE. The CDR3 coding sequence is TGTGCCAGCAGCTTGGTGGGTAGGGTTGATTCACCCCTCCACTTT. Translated: CASSLVGRVDSPLHF.

To note about this clone: Other DNA sequences of this sample code for an identical CDR3. V and J are TRBV6-5 and TRBJ2-3; tentative D call: TRBD2 (6 bases). Per germline, CDR1 MNHEY and CDR2 SVGAGI. Trimming cost V 6 bases and J 3 bases, with 13 bases left between them. The CDR3 extends over 14 amino acids. The CDR3 protein is CASRRGAGTDTQYF. Here the CDR3 DNA reads TGTGCCAGCAGGAGAGGGGCGGGAACAGATACGCAGTATTTT.

The chain couples TRBV7-2 to TRBJ2-1; D perhaps matches TRBD2 (6 bases). CDR1 and CDR2 from the germline V gene are SGHTA and FQGNSA. This CDR3 is 16 amino acids long. Deletions cut 4 bases from V and 0 bases from J, with 13 bases between. CDR3 residues: CASSSPRLGSYNEQFF. CDR3 sequence (DNA): TGTGCCAGCAGCTCCCCCCGACTAGGCTCCTACAATGAGCAGTTCTTC.

The chain is built from TRBV5-3 and TRBJ1-3; possibly TRBD1 for D (6 bases). TRBV5-3 is treated as an ORF (open reading frame) with a function not yet certain. Trimming left V 4 bases short and J 0 bases short, with 11 bases between. The CDR3 sequence is 15 residues long. CDR3 region: CARSPRGSSGNTIYF. CDR3 coding DNA: TGTGCCAGAAGCCCCAGGGGATCCTCTGGAAACACCATATATTTT.

The chain carries TRBV6-5 and TRBJ2-3; 10 bases match TRBD1. V trimming: 10 bases; J trimming: 5 bases; junction bases outside the gene matches: 12. This CDR3 has 15 residues. The germline CDR1 and CDR2 sequences are MNHEY and SVGAGI. CDR3 bases: TGTGCCACATCCCCCCGGGACAGGGGTCGAGATACGCAGTATTTT. It encodes CATSPRDRGRDTQYF.

The rearrangement uses TRBV18 and TRBJ1-1, with TRBD1 identical over 9 bases. The trim removed 2 bases at V and 1 base at J, leaving 2 bases unmatched. CDR1 KGHSH and CDR2 LQKENI come from the germline V gene. CDR3 length: 15 residues. As DNA, the CDR3 is TGTGCCAGCTCACCAAAGACAGGGGGGAACACTGAAGCTTTCTTT. Its protein is CASSPKTGGNTEAFF.

This chain links TRBV5-1 with TRBJ2-7, with TRBD2 matching over 8 bases. The V segment lost 2 bases and the J segment 5 bases; nucleotides outside the gene matches: 9. The germline V gene encodes CDR1 SGHRS and CDR2 YFSETQ. The CDR3 runs 15 residues. The CDR3 region has the DNA TGCGCCAGCAGCTTTACCGGGAGGGCGGAAAACGAGCAGTACTTC. Its translation: CASSFTGRAENEQYF.

The J gene is TRBJ2-3, the V gene TRBV6-6, with D hard to call. Germline V CDR1 and CDR2: MNHNY, SVGAGI (reference sequence). The V end was cut by 6 bases, the J end by 6 bases, with 7 bases between. The CDR3 is 11 amino acids. The CDR3 region has the DNA TGTGCCAGCAGCCCCTTGGATACGCAGTATTTT. It specifies CASSPLDTQYF.

The chain employs TRBV23-1 and TRBJ1-5; D is ambiguous. TRBV23-1 is filed as an ORF, its function uncertain. Trimming shortened V by 8 bases and J by 3 bases, and 11 bases separated the two germline ends. CDR3 length: 13 residues. This CDR3 is CASGKPHNQPQHF. The CDR3 DNA reads as TGCGCCAGCGGAAAGCCGCACAATCAGCCCCAGCATTTT.

CDR3: CASSPELIIAKNIQYF. As DNA, the CDR3 is TGTGCCAGCTCACCAGAACTAATTATAGCCAAAAACATTCAGTACTTC. The rearrangement joins TRBV18 to TRBJ2-4; D gene uncertain. The ends were cut back, 2 bases at V and 0 bases at J, with 11 bases in the middle. This CDR3 spans 16 amino acids. Germline CDR1 reads KGHSH; CDR2 reads LQKENI.

This clone has a single count. The V gene is TRBV5-4, the J gene TRBJ1-1; D uncertain. CDR3 size: 13 residues. Germline loops: CDR1 SGHNT, CDR2 YYREEE (reference sequence). Deletions cut 6 bases from V and 6 bases from J, with 15 bases between. In DNA, the CDR3 is TGTGCCAGCAACTCTAACCCTGGGTCTGAAGCTTTCTTT. Residues: CASNSNPGSEAFF. Together with reference TRBV5-4 and TRBJ1-1, the CDR3 gives the full variable domain: ETGVTQSPTHLIKTRGQQVTLRCSSQSGHNTVSWYQQALGQGPQFIFQYYREEENGRGNFPPRFSGLQFPNYSSELNVNALELDDSALYLCASNSNPGSEAFFGQGTRLTVV.

This clone was seen a single time. V and J are TRBV9 and TRBJ2-2; TRBD2 matches 7 bases. CDR1 is SGDLS, CDR2 YYNGEE, per germline. Germline trimming cut 0 bases from V and 4 bases from J; bases unmatched to any gene: 3. The CDR3 runs 15 residues. The DNA of the CDR3 is TGTGCCAGCAGCGTAGTGGGAGGGACCACCGGGGAGCTGTTTTTT. It is translated as CASSVVGGTTGELFF.

A note on this clone: Other DNA sequences within the sample encode an identical CDR3. The J gene is TRBJ2-7, the V gene TRBV7-2; the D gene is possibly TRBD1 (5 bases). Germline V gene sequence: CDR1 SGHTA, CDR2 FQGNSA. V lost 0 bases and J 1 base, leaving 10 bases between the germline ends. This CDR3 comprises 15 residues. The CDR3 nucleotides are TGTGCCAGCAGCTTAGCGACAGTGGGATCCTACGAGCAGTACTTC. Amino acid sequence: CASSLATVGSYEQYF.

V is TRBV30 and J is TRBJ2-5; D not resolved. Germline CDR1 and CDR2: GTSNPN and SVGIG (reference sequence). CDR3 length: 10 residues. The ends were cut back, 6 bases at V and 4 bases at J, with 6 bases in the middle. CDR3 region: CACRRETQYF. CDR3 DNA sequence: TGTGCCTGTAGGAGAGAGACCCAGTACTTC.

This clone has just one count. The gene calls are TRBV7-2 and TRBJ1-3; D not certain. Germline values: CDR1 SGHTA, CDR2 FQGNSA. V shed 5 bases and J shed 3 bases, with 11 bases lying between them. The CDR3 extends over 14 amino acids. CDR3: CASSPAVRGNTIYF. Here the CDR3 DNA reads TGTGCCAGCAGCCCCGCAGTCCGTGGAAACACCATATATTTT.

This clone was seen a single time. The J gene is TRBJ2-7, the V gene TRBV10-3, with 8 bases aligning to TRBD1. J lost 2 bases, V lost 10 bases, and 10 bases had no gene match. This CDR3 contains 14 residues. Germline V gene data show CDR1 as ENHRY and CDR2 as SYGVKD. CDR3 nucleotide sequence: TGTGCCACCTCCGCCGGGACAGGCGCCTACGAGCAGTACTTC. It translates to CATSAGTGAYEQYF.

The chain employs TRBV6-5 and TRBJ2-7; 8 nucleotides align to TRBD1. This CDR3 region has 13 residues. Trimming removed 6 bases from V and 5 bases from J; junction bases left unmatched: 6. CDR1 is MNHEY, CDR2 SVGAGI, per germline. The CDR3, as DNA: TGTGCCAGCAGGGGGACAGGAAGGGACGAGCAGTACTTC. Its protein product is CASRGTGRDEQYF.

This clone occurred once. The chain carries TRBV28 and TRBJ2-7, with TRBD2 as a possible D gene (7 bases). The CDR3 is 14 residues long. The germline V gene encodes CDR1 MDHEN and CDR2 SYDVKM. Trimming removed 10 bases at V and 1 base at J, with 17 bases between. DNA of the CDR3: TGTGCCATCAATGGGAGGGGGAGGTCCTACGAGCAGTACTTC. Amino acid sequence: CAINGRGRSYEQYF.

V usage is TRBV2 and J usage is TRBJ2-7; 12 bases agree with TRBD2. Trimming at V came to 7 bases and at J to 4 bases, leaving 2 bases not matched to a gene. Germline assignment: CDR1 SNHLY and CDR2 FYNNEI. This CDR3 region has 13 residues. The CDR3 nucleotides are TGTGCCAGCAAGACTAGCGGGGGTTACGAGCAGTACTTC. Its protein product is CASKTSGGYEQYF.

The chain joins TRBV21-1 to TRBJ2-3; the table's TRBD1 call for D was not verified on the DNA. TRBV21-1 is described as a pseudogene. CDR3 length: 15 residues. The CDR3 DNA reads TGTGCCAGCAGCAAAGCGAAGGGGGGCACAGATACGCAGTATTTT. It is translated as CASSKAKGGTDTQYF.

The gene calls are TRBV28 and TRBJ2-4; a possible D gene is TRBD2 (5 bases). Germline V CDR1 and CDR2: MDHEN, SYDVKM. V dropped 10 bases and J dropped 4 bases, with 17 bases sitting between them. CDR3 length equals 14 residues. The DNA of the CDR3 is TGTGCCACCGCGGGCCGGGCCCCTAAAAACATTCAGTACTTC. Its translation: CATAGRAPKNIQYF.

This chain uses TRBV7-9 with TRBJ2-1; 11 bases map to TRBD2. CDR1 and CDR2 from the germline V gene are SEHNR and FQNEAQ (reference sequence). This CDR3 has 15 residues. Germline trimming cut 5 bases from V and 8 bases from J; bases unmatched to any gene: 8. The CDR3 loop reads CASSVLAGGPDEQFF. CDR3 nucleotides: TGTGCCAGCAGCGTCTTAGCGGGAGGGCCCGATGAGCAGTTCTTC.

V is TRBV27 and J is TRBJ2-4; D perhaps matches TRBD1 (5 bases). Germline V lookup: CDR1 MNHEY, CDR2 SMNVEV (reference sequence). Trimming took off 8 bases at V and 10 bases at J, with 15 bases between the two ends. The CDR3 length is 12 residues. The CDR3 DNA reads TGTGCCAGCTCCGAGCAGGGATGGATTCAGTACTTC. Amino acid sequence: CASSEQGWIQYF.

This chain links TRBV28 with TRBJ1-2; weak D call: TRBD1 (5 bases). Trimming pared 6 bases from V and 4 bases from J, leaving 15 bases between. The CDR3 sequence is 14 residues long. CDR1 is MDHEN, CDR2 SYDVKM, per germline. This CDR3 reads CASSSGEAVYGYTF. Here the CDR3 DNA reads TGTGCCAGCAGCTCGGGGGAAGCGGTCTATGGCTACACCTTC.